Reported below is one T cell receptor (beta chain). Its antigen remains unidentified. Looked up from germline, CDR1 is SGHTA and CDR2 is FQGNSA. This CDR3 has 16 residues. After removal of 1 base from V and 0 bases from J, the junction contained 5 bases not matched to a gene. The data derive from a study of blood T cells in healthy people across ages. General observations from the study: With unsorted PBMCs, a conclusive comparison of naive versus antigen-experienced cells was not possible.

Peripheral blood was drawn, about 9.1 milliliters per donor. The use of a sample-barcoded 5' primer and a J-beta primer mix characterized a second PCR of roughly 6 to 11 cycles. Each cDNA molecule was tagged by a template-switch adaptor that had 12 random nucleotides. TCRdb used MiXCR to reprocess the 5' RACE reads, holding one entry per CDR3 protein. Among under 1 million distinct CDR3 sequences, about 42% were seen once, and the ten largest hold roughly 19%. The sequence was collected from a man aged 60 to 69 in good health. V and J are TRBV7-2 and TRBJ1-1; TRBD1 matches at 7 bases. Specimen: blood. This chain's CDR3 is CASSLGPGGMNTEAFF. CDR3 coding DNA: TGTGCCAGCAGCTTAGGCCCAGGGGGAATGAACACTGAAGCTTTCTTT. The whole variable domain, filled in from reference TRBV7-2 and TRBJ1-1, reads GAGVSQSPSNKVTEKGKDVELRCDPISGHTALYWYRQSLGQGLEFLIYFQGNSAPDKSGLPSDRFSAERTGGSVSTLTIQRTQQEDSAVYLCASSLGPGGMNTEAFFGQGTRLTVV.